The clone carrying this T cell receptor beta chain was seen just once. This sample was included in a study of blood T cell repertoires in COVID-19. The overall study: Some COVID-19 samples were acute and others convalescent; all came from the United States, Italy and Spain. T cells, B-cell-depleted T cells, or PBMCs supplied cDNA or gDNA.

Profiling relied on immunoSEQ multiplex PCR, and the TCRdb table lists in-frame clones only, not all of them. The sample has around 200,000 clones; less than 80% are singletons. The CDR3 covers 17 residues. The germline V gene has CDR1 SGHDN and CDR2 FVKESK. V lost 1 base to trimming and J lost 6 bases, with 20 bases between them. The chain couples TRBV14 to TRBJ2-3, with a tentative D call TRBD2 (6 bases). The sequencing sample was made of peripheral blood. The source is a woman aged 45-65 years with acute or convalescent COVID-19. CDR3 region: CASSQGALAGPGDTQYF. The CDR3 DNA is TGTGCCAGCAGCCAAGGGGCACTAGCCGGGCCCGGGGATACGCAGTATTTT.